These 6 T cell receptor beta chains originate from one sample sequenced in a study of early stage breast cancer tumors. Clones were sequenced by immunoSEQ multiplex PCR, and TCRdb holds only the in-frame ones, with some missing. The data contain 4,800 or so clones, about 70% of them singletons. The specimen sequenced was normal breast tissue next to the tumor. The receptor set was obtained from a person aged 60 to 70 with breast cancer.

The chain has TRBV27 and TRBJ2-5; 7 nucleotides line up with TRBD1. Per germline, CDR1 MNHEY and CDR2 SMNVEV (reference sequence). This CDR3 is 15 amino acids long. V dropped 6 bases and J dropped 3; count of bases not matched to a gene: 10. CDR3 DNA sequence: TGTGCCAGCAGCCCCGCCGACAGGGTGGAAGAGACCCAGTACTTC. This encodes CASSPADRVEETQYF.

The chain employs TRBV5-1 and TRBJ1-2, with D perhaps matching TRBD1 (6 bases). The CDR3 spans 14 residues. CDR1 is SGHRS, CDR2 YFSETQ, per germline. V shed 0 bases and J shed 4 bases, with 10 bases lying between them. The CDR3 spells CASSLEGGTYGYTF. The CDR3 DNA sequence: TGCGCCAGCAGCTTGGAAGGGGGTACCTATGGCTACACCTTC.

The rearrangement links TRBV29-1 to TRBJ2-2; the match to TRBD2 covers 13 bases. Germline V gene sequence: CDR1 SQVTM, CDR2 ANQGSEA. Trimming at V came to 5 bases and at J to 4 bases, leaving 4 bases not matched to a gene. The CDR3 spans 15 residues. DNA of the CDR3: TGCAGCGTTACGGGACTAGCGGGAATCACCGGGGAGCTGTTTTTT. This translates into CSVTGLAGITGELFF.

The chain couples TRBV30 to TRBJ2-1; D gene uncertain. Germline V gene sequence: CDR1 GTSNPN, CDR2 SVGIG (reference sequence). V shed 0 bases and J shed 3 bases, with 6 bases lying between them. The CDR3 contains 13 residues. The CDR3 sequence is CAWSVAIYNEQFF. For the CDR3, the DNA is TGTGCCTGGAGTGTGGCCATCTACAATGAGCAGTTCTTC.

The chain employs TRBV7-2 and TRBJ2-1, with D hard to call. V was trimmed by 2 bases and J by 1 base, leaving 9 bases between them. The CDR3 sequence is 15 residues long. Germline loops: CDR1 SGHTA, CDR2 FQGNSA. The CDR3 spells CASSLSFRSYNEQFF. DNA for the CDR3: TGTGCCAGCAGCTTATCCTTTCGTTCCTACAATGAGCAGTTCTTC.

The J gene is TRBJ2-1, the V gene TRBV12-5, with TRBD1 as a possible D gene (5 bases). In germline, CDR1 is LGHNT, CDR2 FRNRAP. CDR3 length equals 11 residues. V was shortened by 0 bases and J by 15 bases, with 9 bases between the two germline ends. Written as DNA, the CDR3 is TGTGCTAGTGGTTTGGTAGGGGAAAGGTTCTTC. This encodes CASGLVGERFF.